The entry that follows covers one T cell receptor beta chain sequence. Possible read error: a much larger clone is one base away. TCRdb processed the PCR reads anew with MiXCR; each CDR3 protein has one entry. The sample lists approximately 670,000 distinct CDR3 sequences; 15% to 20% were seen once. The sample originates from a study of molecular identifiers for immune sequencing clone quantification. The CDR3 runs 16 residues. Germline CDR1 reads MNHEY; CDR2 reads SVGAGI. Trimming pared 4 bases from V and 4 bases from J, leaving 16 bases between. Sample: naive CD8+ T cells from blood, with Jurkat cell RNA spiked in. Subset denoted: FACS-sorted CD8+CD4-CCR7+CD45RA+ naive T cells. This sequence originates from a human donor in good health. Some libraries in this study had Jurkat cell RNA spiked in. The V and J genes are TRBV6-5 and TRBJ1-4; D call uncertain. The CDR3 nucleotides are TGTGCCAGCAGTTGCTCAGCAGGCGGGCTTAATGAAAAACTGTTTTTT. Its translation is CASSCSAGGLNEKLFF.